The 11 T cell receptor beta chains reported below all come from one sample, sequenced in a study of CD8 T cells in Susac syndrome. RNA, at roughly 0.5 to 1 ug, was reverse transcribed with random hexamers. MiXCR, applied by TCRdb to the immunoSEQ multiplex PCR reads, yields one record per CDR3 protein. The sample consists of roughly 67,000 distinct CDR3 sequences, roughly 95% of them appearing once. The sample consisted of CD8+ T cells from PBMCs. The receptors shown here come from a human donor with multiple sclerosis.

Only one count was recorded for this clonotype. The rearrangement uses TRBV7-9 and TRBJ2-7; tentatively, D is TRBD1 (5 bases). The ends were cut back, 7 bases at V and 3 bases at J, with 7 bases in the middle. CDR1 SEHNR and CDR2 FQNEAQ come from the germline V gene (reference sequence). The CDR3 extends over 11 amino acids. DNA for the CDR3: TGTGCCAGCATCCAGGGCTACGAGCAGTACTTC. Its protein is CASIQGYEQYF.

This chain uses TRBV7-9 with TRBJ1-1, with D hard to call. The CDR3 sequence is 11 residues long. Germline V gene sequence: CDR1 SEHNR, CDR2 FQNEAQ (reference sequence). Trimming cost V 8 bases and J 6 bases, with 10 bases left between them. The CDR3 nucleotides are TGTGCCAGCCAAGAAGCCGCTGAAGCTTTCTTT. This codes for CASQEAAEAFF.

This clonotype was picked up one time. CDR3 in amino acids: CASSVDVYSGNTIYF. The CDR3 DNA reads TGTGCCAGCAGCGTAGACGTCTACTCTGGAAACACCATATATTTT. V gene TRBV9 combines with J gene TRBJ1-3; D is unclear. This CDR3 is 15 amino acids long. Germline CDR1 and CDR2: SGDLS and YYNGEE. V lost 0 bases and J 0 bases, leaving 7 bases between the germline ends.

The rearrangement joins TRBV13 to TRBJ1-1; 7 bases line up with TRBD1. The CDR3 has 14 amino acids. Germline CDR1 PRHDT, CDR2 FYEKMQ (reference sequence). V dropped 2 bases and J dropped 5; count of bases not matched to a gene: 5. CDR3 bases: TGTGCCAGCAGCTTATCCTCGACAGGGACTGAAGCTTTCTTT. The encoded protein is CASSLSSTGTEAFF.

This clonotype was observed a single time. The chain combines TRBV27 with TRBJ2-1; TRBD1 is a possible D gene (6 bases). Trimming took 5 bases from V and 9 from J, leaving 14 bases between them. Germline V gene data show CDR1 as MNHEY and CDR2 as SMNVEV (reference sequence). The CDR3 runs to 13 residues. CDR3 coding DNA: TGTGCCAGCAGTGTACAGGGAATGGGTGAGCAGTTCTTC. Protein product: CASSVQGMGEQFF.

The chain combines TRBV7-9 with TRBJ2-1, with 9 bases lining up with TRBD1. V shed 5 bases, J shed 7 bases, and the junction held 0 bases outside the gene matches. The CDR3 has 12 amino acids. Germline CDR1 reads SEHNR; CDR2 reads FQNEAQ (reference sequence). The CDR3 bases are TGTGCCAGCAGCGGACAGGGGAATGAGCAGTTCTTC. This codes for CASSGQGNEQFF.

The chain is built from TRBV4-1 and TRBJ2-7; maybe TRBD1 (5 bases). Germline V lookup: CDR1 MGHRA, CDR2 YSYEKL. V was cut by 6 bases and J by 5 bases, with 14 bases left in between. The CDR3 runs 13 residues. The CDR3 DNA is TGCGCCAGCAGTCTCAGGACATTCGACGAGCAGTACTTC. Its translation is CASSLRTFDEQYF.

The CDR3 is CASSGTGGLGNEQFF. The CDR3 DNA follows: TGTGCCAGCAGCGGGACAGGGGGACTCGGCAATGAGCAGTTCTTC. The chain couples TRBV7-3 to TRBJ2-1; 11 nucleotides match TRBD1. The germline V gene encodes CDR1 SGHTA and CDR2 FQGTGA. This CDR3 spans 15 amino acids. The junction had 6 bases not matched to a gene; V was cut back by 5 bases and J by 6 bases.

The chain joins TRBV12-3 or TRBV12-4 to TRBJ2-3, with 14 bases that match TRBD2. This CDR3 contains 15 residues. V lost 5 bases and J lost 4; bases outside the gene matches: 2. CDR3 nucleotides: TGTGCCAGCAGTACGACTAGCGGGAGGGCAGATACGCAGTATTTT. Residues: CASSTTSGRADTQYF.

The chain is built from TRBV20-1 and TRBJ2-7; D might be TRBD1 (6 bases). This CDR3 is built from 16 residues. The V end lost 0 bases, the J end lost 0 bases, and 15 bases lay between the germline ends. CDR1 DFQATT and CDR2 SNEGSKA come from the germline V gene (reference sequence). CDR3: CSARDFTGQTSYEQYF. Here the CDR3 DNA reads TGCAGTGCTAGAGATTTCACAGGACAGACCTCCTACGAGCAGTACTTC.

The chain carries TRBV14 and TRBJ1-1; no clear D gene. Germline V CDR1 and CDR2: SGHDN, FVKESK. The CDR3 contains 16 residues. V gave up 2 bases and J gave up 0 bases, with 13 bases separating them. In nucleotides, the CDR3 is TGTGCCAGCAGCCAATTTGGGCAGGCGCTGAACACTGAAGCTTTCTTT. This codes for CASSQFGQALNTEAFF.